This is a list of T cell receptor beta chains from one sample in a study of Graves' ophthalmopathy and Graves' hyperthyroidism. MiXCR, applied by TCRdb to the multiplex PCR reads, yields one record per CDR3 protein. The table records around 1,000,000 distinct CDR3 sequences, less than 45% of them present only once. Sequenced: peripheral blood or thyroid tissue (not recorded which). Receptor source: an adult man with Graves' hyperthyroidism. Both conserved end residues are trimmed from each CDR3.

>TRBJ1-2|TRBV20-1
SARPRTGYGYT
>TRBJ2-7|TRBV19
ASKGPGQGSYEQY
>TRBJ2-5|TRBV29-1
SVAETSGSSQY
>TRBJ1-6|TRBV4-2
ASSQASGLNSPLH
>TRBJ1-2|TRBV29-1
SVAGRSYGYT
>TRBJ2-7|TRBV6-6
ASSYSRDTYEQY
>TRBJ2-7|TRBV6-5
ASRYLGLAGDYEQY
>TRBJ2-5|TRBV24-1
ATSEAGNQPQY
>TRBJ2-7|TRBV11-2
ASSVGLGGSYEQY
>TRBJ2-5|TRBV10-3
AISDAIERTQY
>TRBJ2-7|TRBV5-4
ASSLAHGAAYEQY
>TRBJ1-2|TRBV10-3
ASKTDPGRNYGYT
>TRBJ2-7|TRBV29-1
SAGRTGDHDEQY
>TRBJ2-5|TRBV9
ASSLMGRLSQPQY
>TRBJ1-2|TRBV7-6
ASSLGRSGYGYT
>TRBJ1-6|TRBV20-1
SARVQGKSPLH
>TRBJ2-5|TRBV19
ASSVIGTEETQY
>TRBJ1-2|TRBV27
ASSSRAQNYGYT
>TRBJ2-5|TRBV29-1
SASGRETIQETQY
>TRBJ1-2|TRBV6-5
ASSRTKSNYGYT
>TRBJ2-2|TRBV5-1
ASKEGGQNTGELF
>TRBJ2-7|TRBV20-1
SARGVGEQY
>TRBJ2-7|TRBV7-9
ASRPQGVYEQY
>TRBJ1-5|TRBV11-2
ASSRNPGGQPQH
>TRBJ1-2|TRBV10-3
AAAGTYINYGYT
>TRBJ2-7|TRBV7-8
ASSLAFWDPNPYEQY
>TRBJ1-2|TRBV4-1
ASSQTQVNYGYT
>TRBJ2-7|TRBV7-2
ASSLASTANYEQY
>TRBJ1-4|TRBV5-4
ASSSRDFNEKLF
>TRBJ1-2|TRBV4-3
ASSQESSFNYGYT
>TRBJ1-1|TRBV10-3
AIRGGTDEAF
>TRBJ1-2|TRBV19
ASSTRTGGGNGYT
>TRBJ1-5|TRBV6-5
ASSSGGPGGRNQPQH
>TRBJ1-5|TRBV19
ASSLGGWNQPQH
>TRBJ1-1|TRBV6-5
ASSALRENTEAF
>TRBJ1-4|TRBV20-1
SASGTGGPNEKLF
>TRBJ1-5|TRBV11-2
ASSFKGARAQH
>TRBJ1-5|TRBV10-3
ASSYGTSNQPQH
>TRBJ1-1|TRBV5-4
ASSLDLGQINTEAF
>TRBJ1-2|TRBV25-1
ASSARSDRVSGYT
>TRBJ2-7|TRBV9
ASSVPGAEQY
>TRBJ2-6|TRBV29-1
SAAFPSGANVLT
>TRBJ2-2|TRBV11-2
ASTRTGGNTGELF
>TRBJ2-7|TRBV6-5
ASSRAQRTYEQY
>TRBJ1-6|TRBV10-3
AISERREPNSPLH
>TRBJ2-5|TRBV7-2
AQQIWSGHGETQY
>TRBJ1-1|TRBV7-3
ASSLSGTPGITEAF
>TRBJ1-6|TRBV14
ASGQGTLGSPLH
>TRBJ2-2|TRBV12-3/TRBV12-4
ASSFSRELF
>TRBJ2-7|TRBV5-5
ASSRRVTYEQY
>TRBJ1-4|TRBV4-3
ASSSRQGSEKLF
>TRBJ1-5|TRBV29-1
SVGEGAGQPQH